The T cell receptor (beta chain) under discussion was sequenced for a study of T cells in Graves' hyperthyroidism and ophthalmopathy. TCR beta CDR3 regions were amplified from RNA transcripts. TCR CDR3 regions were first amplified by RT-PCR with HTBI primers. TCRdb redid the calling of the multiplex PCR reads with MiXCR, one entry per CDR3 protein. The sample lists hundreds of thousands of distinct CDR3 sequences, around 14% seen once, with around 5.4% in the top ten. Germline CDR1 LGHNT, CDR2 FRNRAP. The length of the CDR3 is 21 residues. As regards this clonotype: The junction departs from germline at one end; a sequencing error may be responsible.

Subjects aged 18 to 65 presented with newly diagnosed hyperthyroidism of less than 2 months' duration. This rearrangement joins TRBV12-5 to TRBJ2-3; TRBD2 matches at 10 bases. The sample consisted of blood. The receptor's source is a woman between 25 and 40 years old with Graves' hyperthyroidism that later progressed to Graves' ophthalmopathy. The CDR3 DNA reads TGTGCTAGTGGTTCCTCTGTATCGCTAGCGGGAGAATGGTTTGGGACAGGTACGCAGTATTTT. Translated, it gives CASGSSVSLAGEWFGTGTQYF. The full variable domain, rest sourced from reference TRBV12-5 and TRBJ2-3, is DARVTQTPRHKVTEMGQEVTMRCQPILGHNTVFWYRQTMMQGLELLAYFRNRAPLDDSGMPKDRFSAEMPDATLATLKIQPSEPRDSAVYFCASGSSVSLAGEWFGTGTQYFGPGTRLTVL.